Reported below is one T cell receptor beta chain. Profiled with immunoSEQ multiplex PCR; TCRdb holds only in-frame clones, not every one. The table records 80,000 to 95,000 clones, more than 70% of them present only once. The sample originates from a study of blood T cell repertoires in COVID-19. The CDR3 totals 15 residues. Germline V gives CDR1 WNHNN, CDR2 SYGVQD (reference sequence). The junction had 4 bases not matched to a gene; V was cut back by 6 bases and J by 0 bases. Sample: peripheral blood. This TCR was sampled from a human donor in a cohort sampled during active COVID-19. The rearrangement uses TRBV10-1 and TRBJ2-5; 10 bases map to TRBD1. The CDR3 protein is CASSPGTGDQETQYF. In nucleotides, the CDR3 is TGCGCCAGCAGCCCCGGGACAGGGGACCAAGAGACCCAGTACTTC.